The 26 T cell receptor beta chains in this list originate from one sample, sequenced in a study of CD8 T cells in ankylosing spondylitis listed by TCRdb under 2017. Libraries came from 5' RACE. The sequencing machine was an Illumina HiSeq 2500. TCRdb handled the public reads itself, with Q25 trimming in fastp and clone calling in MiXCR, and kept productive beta chains. Entries are consolidated by CDR3 protein sequence, retaining the most common genes and DNA. This sample has around 35,000 distinct CDR3 sequences in its table, and under 15% of those were observed once. About 30% of the sample is taken by the ten largest. Sample: synovial fluid, either unsorted or a sorted T cell fraction (not recorded which). These receptors were obtained from a male donor with ankylosing spondylitis.

This clonotype was detected only a few times. The chain carries TRBV19 and TRBJ1-1; 11 bases fit TRBD1. Trimming at V came to 3 bases and at J to 6 bases, leaving 3 bases not matched to a gene. The V gene's germline CDR1 is LNHDA and CDR2 SQIVND (reference sequence). The CDR3 spans 14 residues. The CDR3 DNA follows: TGTGCCAGTAGTATGTGGACAGGGGGCGCTGAAGCTTTCTTT. The encoded protein is CASSMWTGGAEAFF.

The sample holds many counts of this clonotype. J is TRBJ1-5 and V is TRBV28, with a possible D match to TRBD1 (5 bases). The CDR3 runs to 15 residues. The ends were cut back, 6 bases at V and 2 bases at J, with 14 bases in the middle. CDR1 and CDR2 (germline): MDHEN, SYDVKM. CDR3 nucleotides: TGTGCCAGCAGACCCAGGGCTAGGGGCAATCAGCCCCAGCATTTT. Residues: CASRPRARGNQPQHF.

There are a few counts of this clonotype. The CDR3 loop is CASSYSPPHEQYF. CDR3 coding DNA: TGTGCCAGCAGTTACTCCCCCCCCCACGAGCAGTACTTC. V and J are TRBV6-2 or TRBV6-3 and TRBJ2-7; D is undetermined. The ends were cut back, 0 bases at V and 5 bases at J, with 8 bases in the middle. This CDR3 contains 13 residues. CDR1 and CDR2 (germline): MNHEY, SVGEGT.

The chain uses TRBV6-6 and TRBJ1-2; no clear D gene. The CDR3 runs 12 residues. Trimming removed 0 bases from V and 14 bases from J, with 13 bases in between. The germline CDR1 and CDR2 sequences are MNHNY and SVGAGI (reference sequence). The chain's CDR3 is CASSYSTGSSTF. CDR3 nucleotide sequence: TGTGCCAGCAGTTACTCGACGGGGTCGTCTACCTTC.

Many counts were recorded for this clonotype. The chain couples TRBV4-3 to TRBJ2-1; D is possibly TRBD1 (6 bases). V dropped 1 base and J dropped 2 bases, with 12 bases sitting between them. The germline gives CDR1 LGHNA, CDR2 YSLEER. The CDR3 consists of 16 residues. The CDR3 coding sequence is TGCGCCAGCAGCCAAGTCCTAAGGGGGACCTACAATGAGCAGTTCTTC. Its protein is CASSQVLRGTYNEQFF.

The sample holds a few counts of this clonotype. The V call is TRBV7-2, the J call TRBJ2-2, with 11 positions matching TRBD2. The CDR3 has 17 amino acids. The germline V gene encodes CDR1 SGHTA and CDR2 FQGNSA. The V segment lost 5 bases and the J segment 0 bases; nucleotides outside the gene matches: 5. The CDR3 reads CASSHPTSGTNTGELFF. CDR3 coding DNA: TGTGCCAGCAGCCATCCGACTAGCGGGACGAACACCGGGGAGCTGTTTTTT.

By share, this clonotype ranks as medium-sized. The J gene is TRBJ1-4, the V gene TRBV4-3, with a possible D match to TRBD1 (6 bases). CDR3 length equals 16 residues. Per the germline V gene, CDR1 is LGHNA and CDR2 is YSLEER. V was cut by 0 bases and J by 8 bases, with 16 bases left in between. The CDR3 DNA reads as TGCGCCAGCAGCCAAGAGTTAACAGGGATAGGAGAAAAACTGTTTTTT. Its protein is CASSQELTGIGEKLFF.

This clonotype was seen at least ten times. The chain employs TRBV27 and TRBJ2-4, with 10 bases identical to TRBD2. Unmatched junction bases numbered 7, after V lost 5 bases and J lost 9 bases. The CDR3 extends over 14 amino acids. Germline CDR1 is MNHEY and CDR2 is SMNVEV (reference sequence). For the CDR3, the DNA is TGTGCCAGCAGTAAAAGCGGGGGGGCCGTCATTCAGTACTTC. This gives the protein CASSKSGGAVIQYF.

The table lists this clonotype with many counts. The chain links TRBV4-3 to TRBJ1-1; D possibly corresponds to TRBD1 (5 bases). Germline loops: CDR1 LGHNA, CDR2 YSLEER. This CDR3 is 14 amino acids long. The ends were cut back, 0 bases at V and 1 base at J, with 6 bases in the middle. The CDR3 DNA reads TGCGCCAGCAGCCAAGAAGACAGGAACACTGAAGCTTTCTTT. Translation gives CASSQEDRNTEAFF.

The chain is built from TRBV11-2 and TRBJ2-1; D is uncertain. Germline-derived CDR1 and CDR2 are SGHAT and FQNNGV. V shed 3 bases and J shed 9 bases, with 9 bases lying between them. The CDR3 runs 12 residues. The CDR3 spells CASSFDLSEQFF. The CDR3 region has the DNA TGTGCCAGCAGCTTCGATTTGAGTGAGCAGTTCTTC.

The V call is TRBV25-1, the J call TRBJ2-1; D gene unclear. V lost 4 bases and J 0 bases, leaving 16 bases between the germline ends. Germline loops: CDR1 MGHDK, CDR2 SYGVNS. CDR3 size: 17 residues. The CDR3 here is CASSAVLGVSSYNEQFF. The CDR3 DNA reads TGTGCCAGCAGTGCGGTCCTTGGGGTTAGCTCCTACAATGAGCAGTTCTTC.

This clonotype came up many times. The rearrangement joins TRBV5-1 to TRBJ1-1; D ambiguous. Trimming stripped 3 bases from V and 3 bases from J, with 21 bases between. The CDR3 extends over 17 amino acids. Germline CDR1 SGHRS, CDR2 YFSETQ. The CDR3: CASSSIPWMGNYTEAFF. In DNA form, the CDR3 reads TGCGCCAGCAGCTCCATTCCGTGGATGGGTAACTACACTGAAGCTTTCTTT.

The CDR3 DNA is TGCAGTGCTAGAGGCGAGCGGGGGGCCACAGATACGCAGTATTTT. This codes for CSARGERGATDTQYF. The chain couples TRBV20-1 to TRBJ2-3; 9 positions agree with TRBD2. CDR1 is DFQATT and CDR2 is SNEGSKA in the germline V gene (reference sequence). The V segment lost 1 base and the J segment 2 bases; nucleotides outside the gene matches: 4. There are 15 residues in the CDR3.

This clonotype was observed many times. The CDR3 protein is CASSSMKYNEQFF. CDR3 DNA: TGTGCCAGCAGTTCCATGAAGTACAATGAGCAGTTCTTC. This rearrangement joins TRBV6-6 to TRBJ2-1; D gene ambiguous. This CDR3 has 13 residues. V was cut by 4 bases and J by 4 bases, with 8 bases left in between. Per the germline V gene, CDR1 is MNHNY and CDR2 is SVGAGI (reference sequence).

V usage is TRBV20-1 and J usage is TRBJ1-1; TRBD1 aligns across 7 bases. CDR1 is DFQATT, CDR2 SNEGSKA, per germline (reference sequence). This CDR3 region has 15 residues. Losses at the gene ends were 2 bases for V and 0 bases for J; bases not matched to a gene: 6. CDR3 amino acids: CSARTYRGVNTEAFF. Written as DNA, the CDR3 is TGCAGTGCTAGAACATACAGGGGAGTGAACACTGAAGCTTTCTTT.

This clonotype was seen ten or more times. The chain couples TRBV7-2 to TRBJ2-5, with 8 bases lining up with TRBD1. This CDR3 region has 15 residues. V shed 5 bases and J 4 bases; nucleotides not matched to a gene: 9. Germline values: CDR1 SGHTA, CDR2 FQGNSA. The CDR3 DNA sequence: TGTGCCAGCAGCCTGGGACAGGCAACGAGAGAGACCCAGTACTTC. Protein: CASSLGQATRETQYF.

This clonotype was detected only a few times. The V and J genes are TRBV7-6 and TRBJ2-6; 12 bases fit TRBD1. The CDR3 runs to 18 residues. Trimming removed 1 base from V and 3 bases from J; junction bases left unmatched: 4. The germline CDR1 and CDR2 sequences are SGHVS and FNYEAQ. The CDR3 nucleotides are TGTGCCAGCAGCTTAGAGGGACAGGGGGCGGTTGGGGCCAACGTCCTGACTTTC. Its protein product is CASSLEGQGAVGANVLTF.

The chain's CDR3 is CAWSSGGRYYPPYEQYF. The CDR3 nucleotides are TGTGCCTGGAGTTCGGGCGGGAGGTACTACCCCCCCTACGAGCAGTACTTC. The chain recombines TRBV30 with TRBJ2-7; TRBD2 matches 8 bases. Germline V lookup: CDR1 GTSNPN, CDR2 SVGIG (reference sequence). Trimming removed 2 bases from V and 2 bases from J; junction bases left unmatched: 14. This CDR3 contains 17 residues. Based on the CDR3 plus reference TRBV30 and TRBJ2-7, the full variable domain is SQTIHQWPATLVQPVGSPLSLECTVEGTSNPNLYWYRQAAGRGLQLLFYSVGIGQISSEVPQNLSASRPQDRQFILSSKKLLLSDSGFYLCAWSSGGRYYPPYEQYFGPGTRLTVT.

This clonotype was observed at least ten times. This rearrangement joins TRBV5-1 to TRBJ2-2, with D uncertain. V dropped 5 bases and J dropped 3 bases, with 14 bases sitting between them. Germline CDR1 is SGHRS and CDR2 is YFSETQ. CDR3 length equals 15 residues. The DNA of the CDR3 is TGCGCCAGCAGAGGGTCAGGATGGGACACCGGGGAGCTGTTTTTT. It codes for CASRGSGWDTGELFF. Supplemented by reference TRBV5-1 and TRBJ2-2, the full variable domain reads KAGVTQTPRYLIKTRGQQVTLSCSPISGHRSVSWYQQTPGQGLQFLFEYFSETQRNKGNFPGRFSGRQFSNSRSEMNVSTLELGDSALYLCASRGSGWDTGELFFGEGSRLTVL.

The V and J genes are TRBV7-8 and TRBJ1-1; TRBD1 might be the D (5 bases). V shed 5 bases and J shed 0 bases, with 10 bases lying between them. The CDR3 contains 14 residues. The germline V gene has CDR1 SGHVS and CDR2 FQNEAQ. The CDR3 loop reads CASSVGTVNTEAFF. The CDR3 DNA reads as TGTGCCAGCAGCGTCGGGACCGTGAACACTGAAGCTTTCTTT.

This clonotype has at least ten counts. CDR3: CASSLGQRAYEQYF. The CDR3 region has the DNA TGTGCCAGCAGCTTAGGGCAACGGGCCTACGAGCAGTACTTC. The rearrangement links TRBV7-6 to TRBJ2-7; D call uncertain. The CDR3 consists of 14 residues. The V gene lost 1 base and the J gene lost 2 bases, with 9 bases spanning the gap. Germline V gene lookup returns CDR1 SGHVS and CDR2 FNYEAQ. Variable domain in full (rest from reference TRBV7-6 and TRBJ2-7): GAGVSQSPRYKVTKRGQDVALRCDPISGHVSLYWYRQALGQGPEFLTYFNYEAQQDKSGLPNDRFSAERPEGSISTLTIQRTEQRDSAMYRCASSLGQRAYEQYFGPGTRLTVT.

The gene calls are TRBV10-3 and TRBJ2-2; 10 bases match TRBD1. The CDR3 contains 16 residues. Germline loops: CDR1 ENHRY, CDR2 SYGVKD. V lost 8 bases, J lost 2 bases, and 8 bases stayed unmatched. The CDR3 sequence: CAIGNRDRGNTGELFF. The CDR3 bases are TGTGCCATCGGCAACCGGGACAGGGGCAACACCGGGGAGCTGTTTTTT.

This clonotype was recorded a few times. The V and J genes are TRBV9 and TRBJ2-1, with unresolved D. V was cut by 0 bases and J by 7 bases, with 11 bases left in between. This CDR3 is built from 14 residues. The germline CDR1 and CDR2 sequences are SGDLS and YYNGEE. CDR3: CASSVASPLNEQFF. DNA of the CDR3: TGTGCCAGCAGCGTAGCTAGTCCTCTTAATGAGCAGTTCTTC.

CDR3: CASSDPGQVLQETQYF. The DNA of the CDR3 is TGTGCCAGCAGTGACCCGGGACAGGTTCTACAAGAGACCCAGTACTTC. V is TRBV27 and J is TRBJ2-5, with 8 nucleotides matching TRBD1. Germline lookup yields CDR1 MNHEY and CDR2 SMNVEV (reference sequence). Unmatched junction bases numbered 10, after V lost 5 bases and J lost 2 bases. The CDR3 covers 16 residues.

In its sample, this clonotype was seen many times. The chain has TRBV4-1 and TRBJ2-1; 10 bases line up with TRBD1. The CDR3 is 12 amino acids. The germline V gene encodes CDR1 MGHRA and CDR2 YSYEKL. V lost 5 bases, J lost 14 bases, and 6 bases stayed unmatched. The CDR3 region is CASSSLGQGKFF. Written as DNA, the CDR3 is TGCGCCAGCAGCTCACTGGGACAGGGGAAGTTCTTC.

The rearrangement links TRBV6-4 to TRBJ2-1; 12 bases fit TRBD2. Per germline, CDR1 MRHNA and CDR2 SNTAGT. With 2 bases clipped from V and 7 bases from J, the junction kept 0 bases outside the gene matches. This CDR3 spans 14 amino acids. Here the CDR3 reads CASSDLAGGNEQFF. CDR3 coding DNA: TGTGCCAGCAGTGACCTAGCGGGAGGGAATGAGCAGTTCTTC.